This entry is about one T cell receptor (beta chain). What antigen it recognizes has not been identified. Per-base qualities were not stored, and no clone one base away is much larger. In the prospective study, participants were roughly 18 to 100 years old, resided in about two dozen geographic areas of the United States, and were enrolled through a virtual design. In the prospective study, participants were assigned to cohorts based on the clinical history participants reported in a screening survey and a study questionnaire. In the prospective study, mobile phlebotomists collected whole blood, serum and a nasopharyngeal or oropharyngeal swab from each participant. Prospective study participants could optionally give additional blood draws and questionnaires over a roughly 2-month period. Prospective study blood samples were shipped either frozen or at room temperature before DNA extraction. The sample originates from a study of blood T cell repertoires in COVID-19 (dated by TCRdb to 2018 to 2021). For context, the study as a whole: Recovered participants in ImmuneRACE Cohort 3 were defined by two consecutive negative NP/OP PCR tests, clearance by a healthcare professional, or resolution of symptoms. Samples from collaborators originated in the United States, Italy and Spain and spanned both the acute and convalescent phases of COVID-19. The material from the prospective study consisted of cDNA or gDNA derived from T cells, B-cell-depleted T cells, or PBMCs. Subjects who had been exposed to COVID-19, were actively infected with it, or had recovered from it provided the deeply sampled blood TCRbeta repertoires that made up the dataset. The repertoires were made available in a free public database intended to serve as a resource for research on the immune response to SARS-CoV-2. The samples were drawn from two sources: the first 160 participants of the ongoing ImmuneRACE study, and over 1,000 subjects contributed by 6 global collaborators. Sample metadata almost always included a de-identified subject ID, COVID-19 status, age in years and sex. Where HLA class I and class II types were available, the types were taken from metadata supplied by the sample provider, not from assay-based typing. The paper's findings and limits, for the study overall: The quantity of clinical and demographic metadata differed by source and by participant and was supplied without curation.

The immunoSEQ Assay, a bias-controlled multiplex PCR, was used to amplify TCRbeta CDR3 regions from genomic DNA. In the original analysis: The number of nucleated cells in each sample was estimated by amplification of reference gene primers within the assay. Sequence reads were collapsed and filtered to measure the absolute abundance of every unique TCRbeta CDR3 rearrangement. For each sample, productive Simpson clonality was calculated by taking the square root of Simpson's diversity index across productive rearrangements. As stored in TCRdb, this immuneACCESS dataset retains in-frame rearrangements with V and J assigned. A fraction of the clones does not appear; measured against another copy, unresolved V genes explain less than half of the discrepancy, and the remainder lacks a known reason. That table is the source of V, J and clone size, and D and trimming were worked out from the DNA. Within this sample are approximately 140,000 clones, with 84% of them counted one time only. The ten largest clones add up to roughly 3.7% of the sample.

V and J are trimmed by 4 bases and 4 bases, and the gene matches miss 9 bases of the junction. Looking up the germline V gene yields CDR1 SGHRS and CDR2 YFSETQ. The CDR3 runs 15 amino acids, cysteine and phenylalanine included. Only the CDR3 DNA stays, 45 bases, in frame from base 1. The rearrangement combines TRBV5-1 with TRBJ1-1; TRBD1 aligns with 8 central bases. Input material: PBMCs or T cells enriched from blood (not recorded which). The TCR originated in a man in his fifties in a cohort exposed to, infected with or recovered from COVID-19 (not recorded which). Read as DNA, the sequence is TGCGCCAGCAGCGGACAGACAGGGGCCCGCACTGAAGCTTTCTTT. Translated, this gives CASSGQTGARTEAFF.